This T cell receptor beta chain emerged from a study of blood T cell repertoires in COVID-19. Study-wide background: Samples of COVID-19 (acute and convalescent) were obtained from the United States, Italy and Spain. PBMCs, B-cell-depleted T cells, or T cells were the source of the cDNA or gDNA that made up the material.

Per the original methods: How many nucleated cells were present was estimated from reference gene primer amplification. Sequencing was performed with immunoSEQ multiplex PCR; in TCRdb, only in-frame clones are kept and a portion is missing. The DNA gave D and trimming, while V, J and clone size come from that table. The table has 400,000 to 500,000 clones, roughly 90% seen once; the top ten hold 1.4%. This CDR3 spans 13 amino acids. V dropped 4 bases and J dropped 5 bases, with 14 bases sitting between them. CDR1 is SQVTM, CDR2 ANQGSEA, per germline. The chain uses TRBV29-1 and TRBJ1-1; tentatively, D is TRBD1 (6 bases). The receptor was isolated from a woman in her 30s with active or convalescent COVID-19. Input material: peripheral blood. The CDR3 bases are TGCAGCGTTGTGACAGGAACCAGGACTGAAGCTTTCTTT. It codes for CSVVTGTRTEAFF.